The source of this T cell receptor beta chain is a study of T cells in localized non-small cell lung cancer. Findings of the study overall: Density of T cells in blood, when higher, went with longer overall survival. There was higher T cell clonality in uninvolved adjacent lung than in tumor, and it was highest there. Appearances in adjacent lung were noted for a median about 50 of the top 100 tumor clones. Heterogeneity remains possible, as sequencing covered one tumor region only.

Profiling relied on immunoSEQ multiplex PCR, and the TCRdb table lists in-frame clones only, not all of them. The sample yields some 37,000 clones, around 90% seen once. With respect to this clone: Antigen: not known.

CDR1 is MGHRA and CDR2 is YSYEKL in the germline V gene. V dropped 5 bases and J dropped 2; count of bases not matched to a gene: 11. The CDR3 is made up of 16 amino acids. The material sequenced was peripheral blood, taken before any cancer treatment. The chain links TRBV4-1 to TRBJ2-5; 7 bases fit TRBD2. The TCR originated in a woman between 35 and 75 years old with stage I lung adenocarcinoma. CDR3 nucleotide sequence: TGCGCCAGCAGCATACGGGGGGTAGCGGTTCAAGAGACCCAGTACTTC. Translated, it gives CASSIRGVAVQETQYF.